This record looks at one T cell receptor (beta chain) sequence and its context. Antigen specificity is unknown. The sample comes from a study of CXCR3-negative and CXCR3-positive naive CD8 T cells. CDR1 SQVTM and CDR2 ANQGSEA come from the germline V gene. The CDR3 contains 14 residues. UMI-labeled 5' RACE TRB cDNA libraries were prepared from the cells. TCRdb re-called the 5' RACE reads and catalogs CDR3 proteins one per entry, DNA excluded. The listing records fewer than 65,000 distinct CDR3 sequences. Notes on the study in general: CXCR3-positive naive cells had more hydrophobic TRB CDR3s than CXCR3-negative naive cells.

Sequencing was done on a sample of naive CXCR3+ CD8+ T cells from blood. Described subset: CD45RO-CCR7+CD27+CD95- naive CD8+ T cells expressing CXCR3 (TNR3+). The sequence came from a human donor in good health. Some clones in this sample may be carry-over from other donors' samples. The rearrangement joins TRBV29-1 to TRBJ2-3; the TRBD1 assignment by TCRdb is unverifiable without DNA. The CDR3 protein is CSVVPAGAGDTQYF.